The 12 T cell receptor beta chains reported below all come from one sample, sequenced in a study of T-cell reconstitution after alpha-beta-depleted transplantation in children. TCRbeta library construction was performed incorporating unique molecular identifiers. TCRdb itself ran the PCR reads through MiXCR, one entry per CDR3 protein. The sample has around 670,000 distinct CDR3 sequences, around 13% seen once. The input for sequencing was PBMCs, taken before TCRalphabeta/CD19-depleted stem cell transplant. Receptors were obtained from a girl aged 2-10 years with congenital amegakaryocytic thrombocytopenia, due to receive a stem cell transplant.

V gene TRBV20-1 combines with J gene TRBJ2-1, with 7 bases that match TRBD2. The junction had 11 bases not matched to a gene; V was cut back by 5 bases and J by 1 base. CDR3 length: 16 amino acids. Germline CDR1 reads DFQATT; CDR2 reads SNEGSKA (reference sequence). CDR3 nucleotides: TGCAGTGCTCGATACCTCTTGCGGGAGTCCTACAATGAGCAGTTCTTC. Protein: CSARYLLRESYNEQFF.

In its sample, this clonotype was seen many times. V is TRBV5-6 and J is TRBJ2-1; D is unresolved. Germline CDR1 is SGHDT and CDR2 is YYEEEE. This CDR3 region has 13 residues. Trimming stripped 0 bases from V and 7 bases from J, with 8 bases between. CDR3 loop: CASSLANRNEQFF. The CDR3 nucleotides are TGTGCCAGCAGCTTGGCTAATAGAAATGAGCAGTTCTTC.

There are a few counts of this clonotype. The rearrangement uses TRBV7-8 and TRBJ2-7; tentatively, D is TRBD2 (5 bases). Looked up from germline, CDR1 is SGHVS and CDR2 is FQNEAQ. The CDR3 is 16 residues long. Trimming removed 7 bases from V and 4 bases from J, with 23 bases in between. The CDR3 bases are TGTGCCAGCACAAACGTATACCGGGGTCTGGGGTACGAGCAGTACTTC. Residues: CASTNVYRGLGYEQYF.

The chain carries TRBV20-1 and TRBJ2-1; 13 bases fit TRBD2. Trimming at V came to 4 bases and at J to 8 bases, leaving 8 bases not matched to a gene. The CDR3 spans 15 residues. Germline values: CDR1 DFQATT, CDR2 SNEGSKA (reference sequence). The DNA for the CDR3 is TGCAGTGCTACCTTGGGACTAGCGGGACGGGATGAGCAGTTCTTC. This gives the protein CSATLGLAGRDEQFF.

As to this clonotype: It may be a read error: a sequence one base away is much more abundant. The chain employs TRBV28 and TRBJ2-4; either TRBD1 or TRBD2 may supply D (5 bases each). This CDR3 spans 14 amino acids. The germline V gene has CDR1 MDHEN and CDR2 SYDVKM. The germline V and J ends were trimmed by 5 bases and 5 bases, with 13 bases remaining between them. For the CDR3, the DNA is TGTGCCAGCAGTGGGGGTCCCTGGGAAAACATTCAGTACTTC. Translating gives CASSGGPWENIQYF.

There are a few counts of this clonotype. The chain combines TRBV30 with TRBJ2-1; D is unclear. The CDR3 is 15 amino acids. Trimming shortened V by 4 bases and J by 0 bases, and 13 bases separated the two germline ends. The germline V gene has CDR1 GTSNPN and CDR2 SVGIG (reference sequence). CDR3 residues: CAWTGWVGSYNEQFF. The CDR3 coding sequence is TGTGCCTGGACAGGTTGGGTTGGCTCCTACAATGAGCAGTTCTTC.

This clonotype has just a few counts. This chain connects TRBV20-1 to TRBJ2-7, with 7 bases identical to TRBD2. From germline, CDR1 is DFQATT and CDR2 SNEGSKA (reference sequence). The CDR3 loop spans 15 amino acids. V trimming: 0 bases; J trimming: 2 bases; junction bases outside the gene matches: 7. The CDR3 spells CSARDLGLAAYEQYF. In DNA, the CDR3 is TGCAGTGCTAGAGATTTAGGGCTAGCGGCCTACGAGCAGTACTTC.

The CDR3 region is CASSRRSTTADTQYF. The CDR3 DNA is TGTGCCAGCAGCCGGCGATCGACGACAGCAGATACGCAGTATTTT. The chain links TRBV7-3 to TRBJ2-3; D is possibly TRBD1 (5 bases). Germline loops: CDR1 SGHTA, CDR2 FQGTGA. V was cut by 5 bases and J by 4 bases, with 16 bases left in between. This CDR3 is 15 amino acids long.

This clonotype came up a few times. The chain couples TRBV6-5 to TRBJ1-2; D is undetermined. V lost 5 bases, J lost 5 bases, and 21 bases lay in between. The CDR3 runs 16 residues. Germline CDR1 and CDR2: MNHEY and SVGAGI. This CDR3 is CASSHPSSQAWYGYTF. The CDR3 nucleotides read TGTGCCAGCAGTCACCCATCATCCCAGGCGTGGTATGGCTACACCTTC.

This clonotype was counted many times. The rearrangement joins TRBV7-7 to TRBJ2-2; no clear D. Trimming pared 6 bases from V and 7 bases from J, leaving 12 bases between. Germline loops: CDR1 SSHAT, CDR2 FNYEAQ (reference sequence). This CDR3 region has 13 residues. CDR3 region: CASSPVLRGELFF. The CDR3 region has the DNA TGTGCCAGCAGTCCGGTACTCCGCGGGGAGCTGTTTTTT.

In its sample, this clonotype was seen a few times. This chain uses TRBV3-1 with TRBJ1-6; D is unresolved. Trimming removed 0 bases at V and 0 bases at J, with 9 bases between. This CDR3 spans 17 amino acids. Germline V CDR1 and CDR2: LGHDT, YNNKEL (reference sequence). The CDR3 sequence: CASSQERVISYNSPLHF. CDR3 in DNA: TGTGCCAGCAGCCAAGAGCGGGTTATCTCCTATAATTCACCCCTCCACTTT.

The chain links TRBV12-3 or TRBV12-4 to TRBJ2-1; D unresolved. CDR3 length equals 15 residues. Trimming pared 3 bases from V and 5 bases from J, leaving 14 bases between. CDR3 region: CASSLNWQTNNEQFF. In DNA form, the CDR3 reads TGTGCCAGCAGTTTGAACTGGCAAACCAACAATGAGCAGTTCTTC.